This entry is about one T cell receptor (beta chain). Its specificity is not known. The record originates from a study of graft-versus-host responses after intestinal transplantation. Overall study context: All of the recipients had induction that used anti-thymocyte globulin, then tacrolimus and steroids for around 3 years. Study results and limitations: In recipient marrow, GvH clones were found, and some appeared first in ileum or blood.

Between the trimmed V and J ends, which lost 4 bases and 2 bases, there was a span of 8 bases. The CDR3 loop spans 13 amino acids. Per germline, CDR1 SGHDT and CDR2 YYEEEE. Measured with immunoSEQ multiplex PCR; TCRdb has only the in-frame clones, and not every one. The table shows some 96,000 clones, with about 90% occurring only once. This rearrangement joins TRBV5-6 to TRBJ2-3; no definite D call. The TCR originated in a human donor who was the organ donor for an intestinal transplant. The sample here was unstimulated CD4+ T cells sorted from spleen or lymph node cells, taken before transplant. The CDR3 sequence: CASSRYNTDTQYF. The CDR3 DNA sequence: TGTGCCAGCAGCCGATACAACACAGATACGCAGTATTTT.